One and the same sample provided the 24 T cell receptor beta chains below, sequenced in a study of blood T cell repertoires in COVID-19. Measured with immunoSEQ multiplex PCR; TCRdb has only the in-frame clones, and not every one. The sample holds about 66,000 clones, roughly 86% seen once. The sequenced sample was peripheral blood. The receptors were sampled from a man aged 60-69 years with acute or convalescent COVID-19.

This sequence joins TRBV5-4 and TRBJ2-1; 13 nucleotides line up with TRBD2. Germline CDR1 is SGHNT and CDR2 is YYREEE (reference sequence). The CDR3 extends over 15 amino acids. The ends lost 4 bases at V and 8 bases at J; junction bases unmatched: 6. The CDR3: CASSHTSGGVDEQFF. The CDR3 bases are TGTGCCAGCAGCCATACTAGCGGGGGGGTCGATGAGCAGTTCTTC.

This clone showed up just a few times. The rearrangement uses TRBV2 and TRBJ1-5, with 8 bases that match TRBD1. Trimming cost V 2 bases and J 3 bases; bases outside gene matches: 6. The CDR3 extends over 16 amino acids. Germline CDR1 is SNHLY and CDR2 is FYNNEI. CDR3 residues: CASSESSGGVNQPQHF. The CDR3 region has the DNA TGTGCCAGCAGTGAATCTTCAGGGGGCGTCAATCAGCCCCAGCATTTT.

The chain employs TRBV5-1 and TRBJ1-1; D ambiguous. The CDR3 has 14 residues. Germline CDR1 and CDR2: SGHRS and YFSETQ. The V gene lost 8 bases and the J gene lost 0 bases, with 14 bases spanning the gap. CDR3 nucleotides: TGCGCCAGTCAGGATTCTCTCATGAACACTGAAGCTTTCTTT. It encodes CASQDSLMNTEAFF.

This chain uses TRBV19 with TRBJ1-6; D gene ambiguous. This CDR3 has 14 residues. V lost 1 base and J lost 6, with 7 bases in between. Germline loops: CDR1 LNHDA, CDR2 SQIVND (reference sequence). Here the CDR3 DNA reads TGTGCCAGTAGTATAGCAGGCCGTAATTCACCCCTCCACTTT. This encodes CASSIAGRNSPLHF.

This sequence joins TRBV27 and TRBJ2-4; 7 bases are shared with TRBD1. This CDR3 contains 15 residues. The ends lost 6 bases at V and 0 bases at J; junction bases unmatched: 5. CDR1 is MNHEY and CDR2 is SMNVEV in the germline V gene (reference sequence). The CDR3 sequence: CASRGTVLAKNIQYF. The CDR3 DNA sequence: TGTGCCAGCAGGGGGACAGTGCTAGCCAAAAACATTCAGTACTTC.

The CDR3 reads CASSLQGATEAFF. CDR3 DNA sequence: TGTGCCAGCAGTCTACAGGGGGCAACTGAAGCTTTCTTT. The chain joins TRBV3-1 (or the pseudogene TRBV3-2) to TRBJ1-1; 9 nucleotides match TRBD1. Germline lookup yields CDR1 LGHDT and CDR2 YNNKEL (reference sequence). The CDR3 spans 13 residues. V was clipped by 6 bases and J by 5 bases; unmatched bases: 4.

The chain is built from TRBV9 and TRBJ1-6; perhaps TRBD1 as D (5 bases). With 4 bases removed from V and 10 bases from J, the gap between germline ends came to 12 bases. CDR1 is SGDLS, CDR2 YYNGEE, per germline. This CDR3 has 13 residues. DNA for the CDR3: TGTGCCAGCAGCCGGGAGTGGGGGTCACCCCTCCACTTT. Translating gives CASSREWGSPLHF. The full variable domain, rest sourced from reference TRBV9 and TRBJ1-6, is DSGVTQTPKHLITATGQRVTLRCSPRSGDLSVYWYQQSLDQGLQFLIQYYNGEERAKGNILERFSAQQFPDLHSELNLSSLELGDSALYFCASSREWGSPLHFGNGTRLTVT.

CDR3 protein: CASSGDRATYGYTF. The CDR3 DNA reads TGTGCCAGCAGTGGGGACAGGGCAACCTATGGCTACACCTTC. The rearrangement uses TRBV28 and TRBJ1-2; 9 bases match TRBD1. Trimming removed 5 bases from V and 4 bases from J; junction bases left unmatched: 5. In germline, CDR1 is MDHEN, CDR2 SYDVKM. This CDR3 comprises 14 residues.

V gene TRBV30 combines with J gene TRBJ2-6, with D hard to call. V lost 7 bases to trimming and J lost 4 bases, with 8 bases between them. The CDR3 has 12 amino acids. Germline-derived CDR1 and CDR2 are GTSNPN and SVGIG (reference sequence). Here the CDR3 reads CASTRGANVLTF. The DNA of the CDR3 is TGTGCCTCGACCAGGGGGGCCAACGTCCTGACTTTC.

This clone was counted once. The chain uses TRBV9 and TRBJ2-1; the D is unclear. Germline V gene sequence: CDR1 SGDLS, CDR2 YYNGEE. Between the trimmed V and J ends, which lost 0 bases and 3 bases, there was a span of 10 bases. This CDR3 spans 15 amino acids. Written as DNA, the CDR3 is TGTGCCAGCAGCGTAGCTTCAACTGACTACAATGAGCAGTTCTTC. Its translation is CASSVASTDYNEQFF.

The chain recombines TRBV5-4 with TRBJ2-5; 7 bases fit TRBD2. There are 15 residues in the CDR3. Germline CDR1 reads SGHNT; CDR2 reads YYREEE (reference sequence). The junction had 5 bases not matched to a gene; V was cut back by 0 bases and J by 3 bases. CDR3 region: CASSLAGGHEETQYF. As DNA, the CDR3 is TGTGCCAGCAGCTTGGCGGGGGGTCACGAAGAGACCCAGTACTTC.

The chain has TRBV27 and TRBJ1-2; D is possibly TRBD1 (6 bases). Trimming took off 7 bases at V and 1 base at J, with 13 bases between the two ends. CDR1 is MNHEY and CDR2 is SMNVEV in the germline V gene (reference sequence). The CDR3 runs 14 residues. This chain's CDR3 is CASTSGGGNYGYTF. CDR3 sequence (DNA): TGTGCCAGCACCTCGGGAGGGGGTAACTATGGCTACACCTTC.

This clone was detected only a few times. This chain uses TRBV12-2 with TRBJ2-7; TRBD1, the table's D call, was not compared with the DNA. TRBV12-2 is listed as a pseudogene. This CDR3 comprises 18 residues. The CDR3 loop reads CASRLGPLDRQETYEQYF. CDR3 DNA: TGTGCAAGTCGCTTAGGCCCACTTGACCGACAAGAGACCTACGAGCAGTACTTC.

V and J are TRBV7-8 and TRBJ2-1; TRBD1 aligns across 12 bases. Unmatched junction bases numbered 11, after V lost 2 bases and J lost 0 bases. The length of the CDR3 is 20 residues. Germline V gene sequence: CDR1 SGHVS, CDR2 FQNEAQ. CDR3 amino acids: CASSLILGQGAASSYNEQFF. Here the CDR3 DNA reads TGTGCCAGCAGCTTAATACTGGGACAGGGGGCCGCTTCCTCCTACAATGAGCAGTTCTTC.

The chain links TRBV7-9 to TRBJ1-5, with no clear D. V was pared by 4 bases and J by 4 bases, with 8 bases between. The CDR3 runs 13 residues. The germline V gene has CDR1 SEHNR and CDR2 FQNEAQ (reference sequence). DNA for the CDR3: TGTGCCAGCAGCTGGGAGGGTAATCAGCCCCAGCATTTT. Translated, it gives CASSWEGNQPQHF.

V is TRBV6-5 and J is TRBJ1-1, with TRBD1 as a possible D gene (6 bases). The CDR3 is 13 residues long. Trimming shortened V by 6 bases and J by 6 bases, and 14 bases separated the two germline ends. Germline assignment: CDR1 MNHEY and CDR2 SVGAGI. Here the CDR3 reads CASRHGQRPEAFF. As DNA, the CDR3 is TGTGCCAGCAGACATGGACAGCGACCTGAAGCTTTCTTT.

J is TRBJ1-2 and V is TRBV10-3; TRBD1 might be the D (5 bases). CDR3 size: 11 residues. Deletions cut 11 bases from V and 3 bases from J, with 10 bases between. CDR1 and CDR2 from the germline V gene are ENHRY and SYGVKD. The CDR3: CASSGDYGYTF. CDR3 DNA: TGTGCCTCTTCGGGGGACTATGGCTACACCTTC.

CDR3 DNA: TGTGCCAGCAGCTTAGTGTCCGGACAGTATCCCTATGGCTACACCTTC. It yields the protein CASSLVSGQYPYGYTF. The V gene is TRBV7-9, the J gene TRBJ1-2; TRBD1 might be the D (6 bases). V shed 1 base and J shed 4 bases, with 16 bases lying between them. This CDR3 comprises 16 residues. Germline V gene lookup returns CDR1 SEHNR and CDR2 FQNEAQ (reference sequence).

The chain links TRBV4-2 to TRBJ1-4; 7 bases map to TRBD1. CDR1 and CDR2 from the germline V gene are LGHNA and YNFKEQ. The CDR3 is 17 residues long. V lost 0 bases and J lost 8; bases outside the gene matches: 12. For the CDR3, the DNA is TGTGCCAGCAGCCAAGATCTGGTCCGGGACAGCCCCGAAAAACTGTTTTTT. This gives the protein CASSQDLVRDSPEKLFF.

The CDR3 DNA reads TGTGCCAGCAGCTTAACATCCGATAATTCACCCCTCCACTTT. Amino acid sequence: CASSLTSDNSPLHF. The rearrangement links TRBV7-2 to TRBJ1-6; D not certain. CDR1 SGHTA and CDR2 FQGNSA come from the germline V gene. Trimming took off 2 bases at V and 5 bases at J, with 7 bases between the two ends. The CDR3 consists of 14 residues.

The genes are TRBV6-6 and TRBJ1-1, with D possibly matching TRBD1 (5 bases). V was pared by 6 bases and J by 7 bases, with 9 bases between. The CDR3 sequence is 11 residues long. The germline gives CDR1 MNHNY, CDR2 SVGAGI (reference sequence). The CDR3 here is CASRETVEAFF. CDR3 nucleotide sequence: TGTGCCAGCAGGGAGACAGTTGAAGCTTTCTTT.

The chain is built from TRBV10-3 and TRBJ1-2, with 8 bases identical to TRBD1. CDR1 is ENHRY and CDR2 is SYGVKD in the germline V gene. The CDR3 totals 15 residues. J gave up 6 bases and V 4 bases, and 10 bases lay outside the gene matches. DNA for the CDR3: TGTGCCATCAGTGGGACAGGGACTTTATACGATGGCTACACCTTC. This encodes CAISGTGTLYDGYTF.

This chain joins TRBV9 and TRBJ2-6; TRBD2 might be the D (7 bases). This CDR3 spans 21 amino acids. V gave up 0 bases and J gave up 0 bases, with 22 bases separating them. Germline V gives CDR1 SGDLS, CDR2 YYNGEE. In DNA form, the CDR3 reads TGTGCCAGCAGCGTAGTTGGGGGGGCACAGGGCCTTTCCTCTGGGGCCAACGTCCTGACTTTC. Translation gives CASSVVGGAQGLSSGANVLTF.

CDR3 amino acids: CASSAGQGDTEAFF. CDR3 DNA sequence: TGCGCCAGCAGCGCGGGACAGGGGGACACTGAAGCTTTCTTT. The chain is built from TRBV5-1 and TRBJ1-1, with TRBD1 matching over 11 bases. Germline V gene lookup returns CDR1 SGHRS and CDR2 YFSETQ. CDR3 length: 14 residues. After removal of 4 bases from V and 3 bases from J, the junction contained 2 bases not matched to a gene.